The present T cell receptor (beta chain) was sequenced within a study of T cell responses to AZD1222 COVID-19 vaccine. This clone was seen only once. Its antigen is currently unknown. An end of the junction differs from the germline gene, which may be a read error. The table came from immunoSEQ multiplex PCR; TCRdb's copy has only in-frame clones and leaves some out. The sample lists some 140,000 clones, about 93% occurring once. The study, taken as a whole, reports: Researchers took repertoire samples only after the peak T cell response had come.

Germline CDR1 reads MGHDK; CDR2 reads SYGVNS. CDR3 length equals 12 residues. This rearrangement joins TRBV25-1 to TRBJ2-3; tentative D call: TRBD2 (5 bases). The sequencing here drew on peripheral blood, taken 28 days after the second AZD1222 dose. This sequence was found in an adult who received the AZD1222 COVID-19 vaccine. The CDR3 DNA reads TGTGCCAGCAGTGCGGGCCTAGCAATAACGGATTTT. Translation: CASSAGLAITDF.